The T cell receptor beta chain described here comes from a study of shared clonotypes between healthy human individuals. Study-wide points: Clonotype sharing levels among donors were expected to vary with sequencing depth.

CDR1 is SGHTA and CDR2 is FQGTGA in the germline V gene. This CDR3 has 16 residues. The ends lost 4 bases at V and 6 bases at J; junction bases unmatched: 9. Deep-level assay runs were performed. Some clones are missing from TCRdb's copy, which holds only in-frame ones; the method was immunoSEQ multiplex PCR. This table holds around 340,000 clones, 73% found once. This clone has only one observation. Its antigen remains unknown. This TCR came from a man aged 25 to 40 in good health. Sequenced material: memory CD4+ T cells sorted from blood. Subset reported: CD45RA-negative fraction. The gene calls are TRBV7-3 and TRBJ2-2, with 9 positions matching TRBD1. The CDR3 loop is CASSSWDRVGAGELFF. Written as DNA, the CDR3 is TGTGCCAGCAGCTCATGGGACAGGGTTGGCGCCGGGGAGCTGTTTTTT.